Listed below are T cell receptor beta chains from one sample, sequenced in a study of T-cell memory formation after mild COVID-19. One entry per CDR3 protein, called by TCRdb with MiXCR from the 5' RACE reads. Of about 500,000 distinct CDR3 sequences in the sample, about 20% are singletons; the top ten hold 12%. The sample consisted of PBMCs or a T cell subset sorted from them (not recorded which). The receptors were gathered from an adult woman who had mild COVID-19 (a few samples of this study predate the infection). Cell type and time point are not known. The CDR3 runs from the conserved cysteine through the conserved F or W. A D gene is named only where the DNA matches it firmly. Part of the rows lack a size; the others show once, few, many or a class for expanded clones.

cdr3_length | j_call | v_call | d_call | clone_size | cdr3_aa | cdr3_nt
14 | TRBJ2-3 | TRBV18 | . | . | CASSPAGPTDTQYF | TGTGCCAGCTCACCAGCGGGGCCCACAGATACGCAGTATTTT
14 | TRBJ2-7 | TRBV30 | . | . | CAWSDGSRIYEQYF | TGTGCCTGGAGTGACGGCTCTCGGATCTACGAGCAGTACTTC
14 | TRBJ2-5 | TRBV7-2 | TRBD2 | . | CASATSGGWQTQYF | TGTGCCAGCGCGACTAGCGGGGGGTGGCAGACCCAGTACTTC
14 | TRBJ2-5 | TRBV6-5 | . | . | CASSYEGVGETQYF | TGTGCCAGCAGTTACGAGGGGGTTGGGGAGACCCAGTACTTC
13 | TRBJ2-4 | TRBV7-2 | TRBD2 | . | CASCQRDKNIQYF | TGTGCCAGCTGCCAGCGGGATAAAAACATTCAGTACTTC
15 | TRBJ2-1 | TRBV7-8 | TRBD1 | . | CASSLPGTGDNEQFF | TGTGCCAGCAGCTTACCCGGGACAGGGGACAATGAGCAGTTCTTC
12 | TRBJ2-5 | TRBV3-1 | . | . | CASSNQQETQYF | TGTGCCAGCAGCAACCAACAAGAGACCCAGTACTTC
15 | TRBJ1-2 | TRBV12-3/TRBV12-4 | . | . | CASSFKRGVSYGYTF | TGTGCCAGCAGTTTCAAGAGGGGCGTTAGCTATGGCTACACCTTC
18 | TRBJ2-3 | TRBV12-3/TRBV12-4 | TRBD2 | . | CASSYPYLREGSTDTQYF | TGTGCCAGCAGTTATCCCTATTTGCGGGAGGGGAGCACAGATACGCAGTATTTT
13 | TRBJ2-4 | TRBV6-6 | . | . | CASRWREGVIQYF | TGTGCCAGCCGCTGGAGGGAGGGGGTTATTCAGTACTTC
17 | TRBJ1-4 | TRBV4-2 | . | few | CASSQEDRFATNEKLFF | TGTGCCAGCAGCCAAGAAGACAGATTCGCAACTAATGAAAAACTGTTTTTT
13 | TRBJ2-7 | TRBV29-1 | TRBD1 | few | CSVEGQGLYEQYF | TGCAGCGTTGAAGGACAGGGCCTCTACGAGCAGTACTTC
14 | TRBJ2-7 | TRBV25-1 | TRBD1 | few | CASSERTGPYEQYF | TGTGCCAGCAGTGAGAGGACAGGACCCTACGAGCAGTACTTC
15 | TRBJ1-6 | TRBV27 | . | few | CASSSRTGGYSPLHF | TGTGCCAGCAGTTCGCGGACCGGCGGTTATTCACCCCTCCACTTT
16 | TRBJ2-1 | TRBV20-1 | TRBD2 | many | CSASDGGGATYNEQFF | TGCAGTGCTAGCGACGGCGGGGGAGCAACCTACAATGAGCAGTTCTTC
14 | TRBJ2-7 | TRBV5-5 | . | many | CASSGGTRSYEQYF | TGTGCCAGCAGCGGGGGGACACGATCCTACGAGCAGTACTTC
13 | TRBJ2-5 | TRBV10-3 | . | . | CAISKRQEETQYF | TGTGCCATCAGTAAGCGTCAAGAAGAGACCCAGTACTTC
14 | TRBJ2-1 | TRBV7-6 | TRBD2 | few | CASSSLAGGDEQFF | TGTGCCAGCAGCTCTTTAGCGGGAGGGGATGAGCAGTTCTTC
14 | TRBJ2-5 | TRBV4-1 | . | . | CASSAHTYQETQYF | TGCGCCAGCAGCGCCCACACTTATCAAGAGACCCAGTACTTC
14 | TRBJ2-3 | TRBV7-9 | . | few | CASSLGSFTHTQYF | TGTGCCAGCAGCTTAGGGTCCTTTACCCATACGCAGTATTTT
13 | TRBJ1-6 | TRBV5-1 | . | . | CASSLKSDSPLHF | TGCGCCAGCAGCTTGAAATCCGATTCACCCCTCCACTTT
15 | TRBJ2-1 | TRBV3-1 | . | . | CASSHEGPPSDEQFF | TGTGCCAGCAGCCATGAGGGGCCCCCTTCGGATGAGCAGTTCTTC
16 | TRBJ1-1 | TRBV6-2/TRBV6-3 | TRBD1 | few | CASSSLGDSLNTEAFF | TGTGCCAGCAGTTCCCTCGGGGACAGTTTGAACACTGAAGCTTTCTTT
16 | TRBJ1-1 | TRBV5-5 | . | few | CASSLTLYSVNTEAFF | TGTGCCAGCAGCTTGACTCTTTATTCGGTGAACACTGAAGCTTTCTTT
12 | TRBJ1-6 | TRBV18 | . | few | CASSPPNSPLHF | TGTGCCAGCTCACCACCGAATTCACCCCTCCACTTT
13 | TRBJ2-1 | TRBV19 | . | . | CASSIDGSNEQFF | TGTGCCAGTAGTATAGACGGGAGTAATGAGCAGTTCTTC
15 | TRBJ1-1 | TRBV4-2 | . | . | CASSQGVEGPTEAFF | TGTGCCAGCAGCCAAGGTGTGGAGGGGCCCACTGAAGCTTTCTTT
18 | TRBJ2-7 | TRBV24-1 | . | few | CATSDLVWGGPLFYEQYF | TGTGCCACCAGTGATTTGGTATGGGGTGGCCCGCTCTTCTACGAGCAGTACTTC